The 27 T cell receptor beta chains in this list originate from one sample, sequenced in a study of T-cell memory formation after mild COVID-19 (dated by TCRdb to the early 2020s). The library was prepared using 5' RACE. The data were produced on an Illumina NovaSeq 6000. The public reads were reprocessed in TCRdb via fastp at Q25 and MiXCR, keeping in-frame beta chains. Entries are consolidated by CDR3 protein sequence, retaining the most common genes and DNA. This sample holds roughly 410,000 distinct CDR3 sequences; roughly a quarter were observed only once. Around 9.5% of the sample rests with the top ten. The sample was PBMCs or a T cell subset sorted from them (not recorded which). Every receptor here comes from an adult woman who had mild COVID-19 (a few samples of this study predate the infection). The sample titles of this study are shuffled in the database, so cell type and time point are left out; the donor was told from shared clones.

Only a few counts were recorded for this clonotype. The chain couples TRBV5-4 to TRBJ2-5; 7 bases are shared with TRBD1. Germline CDR1 SGHNT, CDR2 YYREEE (reference sequence). The CDR3 runs 18 residues. J gave up 0 bases and V 0 bases, and 11 bases lay outside the gene matches. In nucleotides, the CDR3 is TGTGCCAGCAGCTTGGGCCACACCGGGACAGCTCACCAAGAGACCCAGTACTTC. It is translated as CASSLGHTGTAHQETQYF.

This clonotype appeared a few times. The chain employs TRBV12-3 or TRBV12-4 and TRBJ1-1, with a possible D match to TRBD1 (5 bases). V lost 1 base, J lost 7 bases, and 10 bases lay in between. This CDR3 region has 13 residues. CDR3 sequence (DNA): TGTGCCAGCAGTTTAGTGGAGGGGAGTGAAGCTTTCTTT. It yields the protein CASSLVEGSEAFF.

This clonotype was picked up many times. In DNA form, the CDR3 reads TGCAGTGCTACCCTATCGGGAGGGGAAGCTTTCTTT. As protein: CSATLSGGEAFF. The chain combines TRBV20-1 with TRBJ1-1; D gene uncertain. This CDR3 is 12 amino acids long. Germline V gives CDR1 DFQATT, CDR2 SNEGSKA (reference sequence). The V end was cut by 4 bases, the J end by 8 bases, with 14 bases between.

V gene TRBV4-3 combines with J gene TRBJ2-7; D gene uncertain. The CDR3 has 16 residues. Deletions cut 0 bases from V and 2 bases from J, with 14 bases between. The germline gives CDR1 LGHNA, CDR2 YSLEER. CDR3 sequence reads: CASSQDRFGSAYEQYF. CDR3 in DNA: TGCGCCAGCAGCCAAGATCGGTTTGGCAGCGCCTACGAGCAGTACTTC.

The rearrangement links TRBV13 to TRBJ1-1; 7 positions agree with TRBD1. Per the germline V gene, CDR1 is PRHDT and CDR2 is FYEKMQ (reference sequence). The CDR3 is 17 amino acids. The junction had 14 bases not matched to a gene; V was cut back by 5 bases and J by 2 bases. CDR3 region: CASSGLTGLFGNTEAFF. CDR3 DNA: TGTGCCAGCAGCGGACTGACAGGGCTCTTTGGTAACACTGAAGCTTTCTTT.

This clonotype was counted at least ten times. The chain uses TRBV20-1 and TRBJ1-5; 8 bases line up with TRBD1. The CDR3 has 19 amino acids. Trimming at V came to 1 base and at J to 6 bases, leaving 20 bases not matched to a gene. The germline V gene encodes CDR1 DFQATT and CDR2 SNEGSKA (reference sequence). The chain's CDR3 is CSARGSGEQGVATVQPQHF. The CDR3, as DNA: TGCAGTGCTAGAGGGAGTGGGGAACAGGGGGTGGCCACTGTTCAGCCCCAGCATTTT.

The J gene is TRBJ2-1, the V gene TRBV10-3, with 11 bases lining up with TRBD1. With V trimmed by 7 bases and J by 8 bases, 1 base remained unmatched. Germline assignment: CDR1 ENHRY and CDR2 SYGVKD. The CDR3 extends over 12 amino acids. DNA for the CDR3: TGTGCCATCAAGGACAGGGGGCATGAGCAGTTCTTC. Protein product: CAIKDRGHEQFF.

The sample holds a few counts of this clonotype. This chain joins TRBV14 and TRBJ2-2, with D possibly matching TRBD1 (6 bases). Germline lookup yields CDR1 SGHDN and CDR2 FVKESK. The CDR3 loop spans 13 amino acids. Trimming stripped 4 bases from V and 10 bases from J, with 13 bases between. In DNA form, the CDR3 reads TGTGCCAGCAGCCTTAAAGGGGGACCGGAGCTGTTTTTT. Translating it yields CASSLKGGPELFF.

The chain couples TRBV7-9 to TRBJ2-1; D is perhaps TRBD2 (7 bases). Germline V gene lookup returns CDR1 SEHNR and CDR2 FQNEAQ (reference sequence). This CDR3 is built from 16 residues. V was trimmed by 6 bases and J by 2 bases, leaving 17 bases between them. CDR3 region: CASSPRGGRTYNEQFF. The CDR3 DNA reads as TGTGCCAGCAGTCCAAGGGGGGGACGTACCTACAATGAGCAGTTCTTC.

V and J are TRBV12-3 or TRBV12-4 and TRBJ1-1; the match to TRBD1 covers 10 bases. This CDR3 contains 14 residues. J was trimmed by 4 bases and V by 6 bases; bases with no gene match: 5. CDR3 sequence reads: CASRWTGGGTEAFF. As DNA, the CDR3 is TGTGCCAGCAGATGGACAGGGGGGGGCACTGAAGCTTTCTTT.

Many counts were recorded for this clonotype. This chain links TRBV24-1 with TRBJ2-1, with 7 bases matching TRBD2. The J segment lost 8 bases and the V segment lost 2 bases, leaving 8 bases of the junction unmatched. The CDR3 runs 15 residues. CDR1 is KGHDR and CDR2 is SFDVKD in the germline V gene. The CDR3 reads CATSDSGTMRYEQFF. The DNA for the CDR3 is TGTGCCACCAGTGATTCCGGGACTATGAGGTATGAGCAGTTCTTC.

This clonotype was counted only a few times. The chain carries TRBV4-2 and TRBJ2-7; 8 bases align to TRBD2. From germline, CDR1 is LGHNA and CDR2 YNFKEQ. After removal of 8 bases from V and 5 bases from J, the junction contained 11 bases not matched to a gene. The CDR3 has 14 residues. The CDR3 nucleotides are TGTGCCAGCTCGGCGGGAGGTACAAACCACGAGCAGTACTTC. Protein product: CASSAGGTNHEQYF.

This clonotype was seen only a few times. The genes are TRBV20-1 and TRBJ1-1; unclear D gene. This CDR3 comprises 11 residues. Germline V gene lookup returns CDR1 DFQATT and CDR2 SNEGSKA (reference sequence). V was clipped by 7 bases and J by 4 bases, with 10 bases between them. The CDR3 DNA reads as TGCAGTGACGTAGAGATCACTGAAGCTTTCTTT. Translating it yields CSDVEITEAFF.

In this sample, this clonotype turned up many times. The gene calls are TRBV5-1 and TRBJ2-7, with D tentatively TRBD1 (6 bases). Germline values: CDR1 SGHRS, CDR2 YFSETQ. The CDR3 is 16 residues long. V lost 2 bases and J lost 0, with 15 bases in between. The CDR3 sequence: CASSFGWWTASYEQYF. In DNA form, the CDR3 reads TGCGCCAGCAGCTTCGGGTGGTGGACAGCCTCCTACGAGCAGTACTTC.

The table lists this clonotype with a few counts. The chain is built from TRBV10-3 and TRBJ2-1; 13 bases fit TRBD2. Germline CDR1 and CDR2: ENHRY and SYGVKD. V gave up 8 bases and J gave up 7 bases; unmatched junction bases: 8. The CDR3 spans 15 residues. In DNA form, the CDR3 reads TGTGCCATCGGACTAGCGGGAGATAGGGGGAATGAGCAGTTCTTC. It yields the protein CAIGLAGDRGNEQFF.

The CDR3 spells CASSKAQGETEAFF. The DNA of the CDR3 is TGCGCCAGCAGCAAAGCACAGGGTGAAACTGAAGCTTTCTTT. The rearrangement links TRBV5-1 to TRBJ1-1; tentative D call: TRBD1 (6 bases). The germline V gene encodes CDR1 SGHRS and CDR2 YFSETQ. The CDR3 runs to 14 residues. V was shortened by 4 bases and J by 5 bases, with 15 bases between the two germline ends. Full variable domain (remainder filled in from reference TRBV5-1 and TRBJ1-1): KAGVTQTPRYLIKTRGQQVTLSCSPISGHRSVSWYQQTPGQGLQFLFEYFSETQRNKGNFPGRFSGRQFSNSRSEMNVSTLELGDSALYLCASSKAQGETEAFFGQGTRLTVV.

The V call is TRBV7-9, the J call TRBJ2-7; 11 nucleotides agree with TRBD1. This CDR3 region has 15 residues. Trimming removed 5 bases from V and 3 bases from J; junction bases left unmatched: 6. Germline V gene sequence: CDR1 SEHNR, CDR2 FQNEAQ (reference sequence). The CDR3 DNA reads TGTGCCAGCAGCGACCACGGGACAGGGGGCTACGAGCAGTACTTC. This gives the protein CASSDHGTGGYEQYF.

The gene calls are TRBV11-3 and TRBJ2-1; possibly TRBD1 for D (7 bases). V lost 2 bases to trimming and J lost 8 bases, with 16 bases between them. Germline V gene lookup returns CDR1 SGHNT and CDR2 YENEEA. This CDR3 contains 15 residues. CDR3 DNA: TGTGCCAGCAGCTTACGACAGGGAGGTGACGATGAGCAGTTCTTC. It is translated as CASSLRQGGDDEQFF.

CDR3 loop: CASSAAGVQPQHF. The CDR3 DNA is TGTGCCAGCAGCGCCGCCGGAGTTCAGCCCCAGCATTTT. The genes are TRBV2 and TRBJ1-5; D remains unclear. CDR3 length: 13 amino acids. Germline-derived CDR1 and CDR2 are SNHLY and FYNNEI. The V and J ends lost 6 bases and 6 bases respectively, with 12 bases between them.

The V and J genes are TRBV7-9 and TRBJ2-1, with 11 bases lining up with TRBD2. The CDR3 totals 19 residues. The trim removed 4 bases at V and 0 bases at J, leaving 11 bases unmatched. Germline V CDR1 and CDR2: SEHNR, FQNEAQ (reference sequence). DNA of the CDR3: TGTGCCAGCAGCTCCGACCGGCTAGCGGGGGGTCGCTCCTACAATGAGCAGTTCTTC. Its protein product is CASSSDRLAGGRSYNEQFF.

This clonotype was observed a handful of times. The chain links TRBV19 to TRBJ2-7; TRBD1 aligns across 8 bases. The CDR3 has 15 residues. Germline CDR1 is LNHDA and CDR2 is SQIVND (reference sequence). The junction had 5 bases not matched to a gene; V was cut back by 2 bases and J by 2 bases. The CDR3 coding sequence is TGTGCCAGTAGTATAACCTCGACAGGGGCCTACGAGCAGTACTTC. This encodes CASSITSTGAYEQYF.

This chain links TRBV7-7 with TRBJ1-2, with a possible D match to TRBD1 (6 bases). In germline, CDR1 is SSHAT, CDR2 FNYEAQ (reference sequence). This CDR3 comprises 16 residues. Deletions cut 5 bases from V and 5 bases from J, with 21 bases between. The CDR3 sequence is CASSPLENRVGYGYTF. The CDR3 DNA reads as TGTGCCAGCAGCCCCCTAGAAAACAGGGTTGGATATGGCTACACCTTC.

This chain joins TRBV20-1 and TRBJ2-3; no definite D call. The V end was cut by 0 bases, the J end by 0 bases, with 13 bases between. CDR3 length equals 16 residues. The germline V gene encodes CDR1 DFQATT and CDR2 SNEGSKA (reference sequence). CDR3 in DNA: TGCAGTGCTAGAGACCTCGCTAGGGCCAGCACAGATACGCAGTATTTT. Translated: CSARDLARASTDTQYF.

This clonotype came up a few times. The chain has TRBV20-1 and TRBJ2-3, with a tentative D call TRBD2 (5 bases). CDR1 and CDR2 (germline): DFQATT, SNEGSKA (reference sequence). V lost 2 bases and J lost 5, with 11 bases in between. The CDR3 length is 13 residues. The chain's CDR3 is CSARFGNGDTQYF. CDR3 DNA: TGCAGTGCTAGATTCGGGAATGGAGATACGCAGTATTTT.

This chain connects TRBV20-1 to TRBJ2-7, with 8 bases fitting TRBD2. This CDR3 comprises 16 residues. V dropped 5 bases and J dropped 5; count of bases not matched to a gene: 17. CDR1 DFQATT and CDR2 SNEGSKA come from the germline V gene (reference sequence). The CDR3 spells CSAPRWAGGRSDEQYF. CDR3 nucleotide sequence: TGCAGTGCTCCCCGATGGGCGGGGGGAAGGTCCGACGAGCAGTACTTC.

This chain joins TRBV5-4 and TRBJ1-1; 7 positions match TRBD1. CDR1 and CDR2 from the germline V gene are SGHNT and YYREEE (reference sequence). V gave up 2 bases and J gave up 4 bases; unmatched junction bases: 11. The CDR3 consists of 16 residues. CDR3 residues: CASSLPQGKGGTEAFF. CDR3 coding DNA: TGTGCCAGCAGCTTACCACAGGGGAAGGGTGGCACTGAAGCTTTCTTT. The full variable domain, completed using reference TRBV5-4 and TRBJ1-1, is ETGVTQSPTHLIKTRGQQVTLRCSSQSGHNTVSWYQQALGQGPQFIFQYYREEENGRGNFPPRFSGLQFPNYSSELNVNALELDDSALYLCASSLPQGKGGTEAFFGQGTRLTVV.

The table lists this clonotype with a few counts. The genes are TRBV7-9 and TRBJ2-7; D might be TRBD2 (6 bases). Deletions cut 2 bases from V and 6 bases from J, with 26 bases between. This CDR3 region has 18 residues. Germline V gene lookup returns CDR1 SEHNR and CDR2 FQNEAQ (reference sequence). DNA for the CDR3: TGTGCCAGCAGCTTATCTATCGGTGCGGGGTCAGAGGCGCGCGAGCAGTACTTC. Translating it yields CASSLSIGAGSEAREQYF.